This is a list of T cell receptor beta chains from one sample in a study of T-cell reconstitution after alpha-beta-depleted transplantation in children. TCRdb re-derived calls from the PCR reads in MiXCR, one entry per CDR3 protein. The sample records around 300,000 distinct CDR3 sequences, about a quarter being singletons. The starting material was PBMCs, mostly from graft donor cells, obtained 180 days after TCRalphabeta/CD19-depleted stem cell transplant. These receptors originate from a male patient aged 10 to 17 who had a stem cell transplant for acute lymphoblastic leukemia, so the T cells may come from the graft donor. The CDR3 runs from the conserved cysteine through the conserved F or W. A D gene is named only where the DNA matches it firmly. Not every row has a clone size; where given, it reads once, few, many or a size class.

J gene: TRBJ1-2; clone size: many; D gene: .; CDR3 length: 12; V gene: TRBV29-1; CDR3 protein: CSVEGVDYGYTF; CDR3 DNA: TGCAGCGTTGAGGGGGTTGACTATGGCTACACCTTC
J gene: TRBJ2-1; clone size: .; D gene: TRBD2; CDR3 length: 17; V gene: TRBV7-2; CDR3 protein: CASSLAGTSGILNEQFF; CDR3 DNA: TGTGCCAGCAGCTTAGCGGGGACTAGCGGGATTCTCAATGAGCAGTTCTTC
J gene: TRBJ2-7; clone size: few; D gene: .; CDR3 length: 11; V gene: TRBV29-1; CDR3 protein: CSVWVAYEQYF; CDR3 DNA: TGCAGCGTTTGGGTCGCCTACGAGCAGTACTTC
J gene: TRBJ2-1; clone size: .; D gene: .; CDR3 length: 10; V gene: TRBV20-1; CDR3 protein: CSASNNEQFF; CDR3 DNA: TGCAGTGCTAGTAACAATGAGCAGTTCTTC
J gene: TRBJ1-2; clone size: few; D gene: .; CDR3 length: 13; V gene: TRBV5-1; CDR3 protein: CASSLPFGDGYTF; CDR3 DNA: TGCGCCAGCAGCTTACCCTTTGGGGACGGCTACACCTTC
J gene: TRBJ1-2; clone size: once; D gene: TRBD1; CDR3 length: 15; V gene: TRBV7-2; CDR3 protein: CASSLFKNRGYGYTF; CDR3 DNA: TGTGCCAGCAGCTTATTCAAAAACAGGGGCTATGGCTACACCTTC
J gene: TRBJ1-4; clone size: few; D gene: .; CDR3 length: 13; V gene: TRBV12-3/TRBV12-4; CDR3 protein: CASRGTWREKLFF; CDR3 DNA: TGTGCCAGCAGGGGGACGTGGAGGGAAAAACTGTTTTTT
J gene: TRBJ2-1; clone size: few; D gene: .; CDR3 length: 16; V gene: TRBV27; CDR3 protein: CASSLFSGGLVDEQFF; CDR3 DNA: TGTGCCAGCAGTTTATTTAGTGGGGGTTTGGTGGATGAGCAGTTCTTC
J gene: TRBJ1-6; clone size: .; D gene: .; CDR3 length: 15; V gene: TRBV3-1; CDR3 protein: CASSFDRPYNSPLHF; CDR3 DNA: TGTGCCAGTTCGTTCGACAGACCCTATAATTCACCCCTCCACTTT
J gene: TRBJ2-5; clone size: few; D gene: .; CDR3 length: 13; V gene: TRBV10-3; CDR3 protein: CAISGRDQETQYF; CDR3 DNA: TGTGCCATCAGTGGCAGGGACCAAGAGACCCAGTACTTC
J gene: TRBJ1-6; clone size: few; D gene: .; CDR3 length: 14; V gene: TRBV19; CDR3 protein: CASSRQRNNSPLHF; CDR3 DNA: TGTGCCAGTAGCCGACAGAGGAATAATTCACCCCTCCACTTT
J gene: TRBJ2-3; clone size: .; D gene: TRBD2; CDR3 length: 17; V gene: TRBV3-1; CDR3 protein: CASSQDPTSGSTDTQYF; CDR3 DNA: TGTGCCAGCAGCCAAGATCCTACTAGCGGGAGCACAGATACGCAGTATTTT
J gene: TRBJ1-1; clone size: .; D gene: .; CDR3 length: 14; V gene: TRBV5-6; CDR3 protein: CASSLDWGSPEAFF; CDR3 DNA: TGTGCCAGCAGCTTGGATTGGGGGTCCCCTGAAGCTTTCTTT
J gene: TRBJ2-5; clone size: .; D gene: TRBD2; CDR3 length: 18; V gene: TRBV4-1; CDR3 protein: CASSQVFRWLAAEETQYF; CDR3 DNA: TGCGCCAGCAGCCAAGTTTTCCGGTGGCTAGCGGCTGAAGAGACCCAGTACTTC
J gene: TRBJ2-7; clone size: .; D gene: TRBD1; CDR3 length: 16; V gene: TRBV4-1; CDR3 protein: CASSQKLWTGSYEQYF; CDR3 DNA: TGCGCCAGCAGCCAAAAGCTGTGGACAGGGTCCTACGAGCAGTACTTC
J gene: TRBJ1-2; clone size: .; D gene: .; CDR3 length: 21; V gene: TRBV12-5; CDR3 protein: CASGLVRGQDHSLPSRGGYTF; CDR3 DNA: TGTGCTAGTGGTTTGGTACGAGGGCAGGATCATTCCCTACCCTCGCGCGGGGGCTACACCTTC
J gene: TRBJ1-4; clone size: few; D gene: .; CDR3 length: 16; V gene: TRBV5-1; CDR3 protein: CASSFFGFATNEKLFF; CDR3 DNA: TGCGCCAGCAGCTTTTTCGGGTTTGCAACTAATGAAAAACTGTTTTTT
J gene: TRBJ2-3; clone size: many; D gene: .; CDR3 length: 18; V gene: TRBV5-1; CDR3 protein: CASSLEVRTPRGTDTQYF; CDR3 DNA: TGCGCCAGCAGCTTGGAGGTCCGGACTCCACGGGGCACAGATACGCAGTATTTT
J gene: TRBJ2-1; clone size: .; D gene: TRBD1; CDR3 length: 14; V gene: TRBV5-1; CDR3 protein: CASSLEQGANEQFF; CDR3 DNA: TGCGCCAGCAGCTTGGAGCAGGGGGCGAATGAGCAGTTCTTC
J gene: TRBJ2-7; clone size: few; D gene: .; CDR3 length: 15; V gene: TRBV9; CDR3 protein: CASSIAGGNAYEQYF; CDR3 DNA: TGTGCCAGCAGCATAGCAGGTGGGAACGCCTACGAGCAGTACTTC
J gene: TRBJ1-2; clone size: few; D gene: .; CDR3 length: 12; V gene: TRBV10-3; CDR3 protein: CAIRDSYTGYTF; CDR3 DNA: TGTGCCATCAGGGACAGCTACACCGGCTACACCTTC
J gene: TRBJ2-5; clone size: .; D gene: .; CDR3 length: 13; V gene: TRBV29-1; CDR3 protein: CSVDYRVQETQYF; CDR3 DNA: TGCAGCGTGGATTACAGGGTCCAAGAGACCCAGTACTTC
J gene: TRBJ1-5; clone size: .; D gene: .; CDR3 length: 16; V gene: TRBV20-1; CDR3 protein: CSARGERRGRNQPQHF; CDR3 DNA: TGCAGTGCTAGAGGTGAACGCAGGGGAAGGAATCAGCCCCAGCATTTT
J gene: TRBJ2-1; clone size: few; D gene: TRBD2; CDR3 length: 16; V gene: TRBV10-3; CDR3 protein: CAISGLTSSSYNEQFF; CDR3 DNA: TGTGCCATCAGTGGGTTGACTAGCTCCTCCTACAATGAGCAGTTCTTC
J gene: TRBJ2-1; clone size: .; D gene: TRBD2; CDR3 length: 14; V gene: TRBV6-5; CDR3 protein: CASSYSRWEGEQIF; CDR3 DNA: TGTGCCAGCAGTTACTCGAGGTGGGAGGGTGAGCAGATCTTC
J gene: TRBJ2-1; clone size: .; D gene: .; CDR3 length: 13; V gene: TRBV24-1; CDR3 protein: CATKGAERGEQFF; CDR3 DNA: TGTGCCACCAAAGGGGCGGAGAGAGGTGAGCAGTTCTTC
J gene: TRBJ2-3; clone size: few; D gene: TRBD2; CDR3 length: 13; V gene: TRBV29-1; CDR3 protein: CSVGAGVTDTQYF; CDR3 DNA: TGCAGCGTGGGAGCGGGGGTCACAGATACGCAGTATTTT
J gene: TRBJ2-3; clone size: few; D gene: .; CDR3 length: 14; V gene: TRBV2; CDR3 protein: CASREERGTDTQYF; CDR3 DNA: TGTGCCAGCAGGGAGGAGAGGGGCACAGATACGCAGTATTTT
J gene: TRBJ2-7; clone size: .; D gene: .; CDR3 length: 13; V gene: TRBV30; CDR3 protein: CAWSPEWTYEQYF; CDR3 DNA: TGTGCCTGGAGTCCCGAGTGGACCTACGAGCAGTACTTC
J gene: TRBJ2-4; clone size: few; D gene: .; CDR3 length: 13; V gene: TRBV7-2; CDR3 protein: CASSLGEWYIQYF; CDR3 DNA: TGTGCCAGCAGCTTAGGGGAATGGTACATTCAGTACTTC
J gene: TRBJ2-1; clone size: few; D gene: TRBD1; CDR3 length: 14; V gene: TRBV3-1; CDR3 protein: CASSQPGQNNEQFF; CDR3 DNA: TGTGCCAGCAGCCAACCGGGACAGAACAATGAGCAGTTCTTC
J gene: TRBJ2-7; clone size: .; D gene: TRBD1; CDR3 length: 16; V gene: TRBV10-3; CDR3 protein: CAISTVRQGEGYEQYF; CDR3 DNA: TGTGCCATCAGCACAGTCCGACAGGGGGAAGGCTACGAGCAGTACTTC
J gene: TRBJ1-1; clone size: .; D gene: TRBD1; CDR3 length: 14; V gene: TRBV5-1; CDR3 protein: CASSRVVDRAEAFF; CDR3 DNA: TGCGCCAGCAGCAGGGTGGTCGACAGGGCTGAAGCTTTCTTT
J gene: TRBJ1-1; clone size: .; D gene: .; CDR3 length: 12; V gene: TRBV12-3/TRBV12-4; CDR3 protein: CASSFSRRRAFF; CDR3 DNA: TGTGCCAGCAGTTTTTCAAGAAGGAGAGCTTTCTTT
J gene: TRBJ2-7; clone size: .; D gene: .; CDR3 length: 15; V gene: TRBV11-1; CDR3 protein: CASSLYVAGFYEQYF; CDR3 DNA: TGTGCCAGCAGCTTGTACGTGGCGGGCTTTTACGAGCAGTACTTC
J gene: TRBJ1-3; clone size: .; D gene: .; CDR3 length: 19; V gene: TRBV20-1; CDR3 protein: CSAREGRWGQAVSGNTIYF; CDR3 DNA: TGCAGTGCTAGAGAGGGGAGGTGGGGTCAGGCGGTTTCTGGAAACACCATATATTTT
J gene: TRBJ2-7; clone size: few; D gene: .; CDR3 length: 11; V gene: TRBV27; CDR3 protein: CASSLGQEQYF; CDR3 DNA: TGTGCCAGCAGTTTAGGGCAGGAGCAGTACTTC
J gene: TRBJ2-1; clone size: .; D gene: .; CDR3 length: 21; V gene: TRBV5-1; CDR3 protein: CASSLFRMFLDRFISYNEQFF; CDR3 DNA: TGCGCCAGCAGCTTGTTTAGGATGTTTCTGGACAGATTTATCTCCTACAATGAGCAGTTCTTC
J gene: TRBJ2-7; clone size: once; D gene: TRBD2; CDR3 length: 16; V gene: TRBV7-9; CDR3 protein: CASSSISGRSSYEQYF; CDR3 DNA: TGTGCCAGCAGCTCCATTAGCGGGAGGAGCTCCTACGAGCAGTACTTC
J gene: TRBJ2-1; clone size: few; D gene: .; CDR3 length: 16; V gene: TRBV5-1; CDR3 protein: CASSFGGLFSYNEQFF; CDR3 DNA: TGCGCCAGCAGCTTTGGCGGGCTTTTCTCCTACAATGAGCAGTTCTTC
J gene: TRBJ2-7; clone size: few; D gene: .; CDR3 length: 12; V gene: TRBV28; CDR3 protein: CASSLSDYEQYF; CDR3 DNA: TGTGCCAGCAGTTTATCAGACTACGAGCAGTACTTC
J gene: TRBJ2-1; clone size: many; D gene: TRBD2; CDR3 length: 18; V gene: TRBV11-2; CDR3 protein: CASSPGLAGQSTRNEQFF; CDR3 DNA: TGTGCCAGCAGTCCCGGACTAGCGGGACAGTCAACGCGGAATGAGCAGTTCTTC
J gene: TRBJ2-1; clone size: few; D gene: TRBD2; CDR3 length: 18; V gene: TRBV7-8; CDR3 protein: CASSPYSGLAGEGNEQFF; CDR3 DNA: TGTGCCAGCAGCCCCTATTCGGGACTAGCGGGAGAAGGGAATGAGCAGTTCTTC
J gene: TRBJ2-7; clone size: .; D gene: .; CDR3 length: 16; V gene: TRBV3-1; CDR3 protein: CASSQGGGIFFYEQYF; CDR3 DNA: TGTGCCAGCAGCCAAGGTGGCGGGATCTTCTTCTACGAGCAGTACTTC
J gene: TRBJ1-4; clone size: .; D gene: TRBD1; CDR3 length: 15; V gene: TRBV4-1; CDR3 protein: CASSQVGQGSEKLFF; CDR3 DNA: TGCGCCAGCAGCCAAGTGGGACAGGGGAGTGAAAAACTGTTTTTT
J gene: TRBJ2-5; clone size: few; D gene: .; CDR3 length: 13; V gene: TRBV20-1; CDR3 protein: CSARTEFLETQYF; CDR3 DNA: TGCAGTGCTAGGACAGAATTTCTGGAGACCCAGTACTTC
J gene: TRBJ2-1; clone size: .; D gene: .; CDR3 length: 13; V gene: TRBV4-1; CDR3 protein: CASRSDNYNEQFF; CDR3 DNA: TGCGCCAGCCGTTCCGACAATTACAATGAGCAGTTCTTC